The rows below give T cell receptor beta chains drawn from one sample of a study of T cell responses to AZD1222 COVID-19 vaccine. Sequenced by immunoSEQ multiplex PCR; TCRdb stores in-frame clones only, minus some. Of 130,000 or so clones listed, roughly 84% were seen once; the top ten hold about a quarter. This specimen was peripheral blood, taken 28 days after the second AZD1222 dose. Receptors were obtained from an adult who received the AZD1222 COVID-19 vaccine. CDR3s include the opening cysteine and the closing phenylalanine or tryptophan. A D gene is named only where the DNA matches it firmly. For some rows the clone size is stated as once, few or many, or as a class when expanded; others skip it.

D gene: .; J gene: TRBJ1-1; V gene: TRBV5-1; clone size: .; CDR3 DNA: TGCGCCAGCAGCCCGGCACGGGACTCTGGAGGGGTAGCTTTCTTT; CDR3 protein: CASSPARDSGGVAFF
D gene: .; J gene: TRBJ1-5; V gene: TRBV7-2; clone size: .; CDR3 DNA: TGTGCCAGCAGCTTAGACAGAGGATATCAGCCCCAGCATTTT; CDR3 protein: CASSLDRGYQPQHF
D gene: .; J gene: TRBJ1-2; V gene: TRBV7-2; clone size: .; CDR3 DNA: TGTGCCAGCCTTACCTCCTCCGGCGGCGGCTACACCTTC; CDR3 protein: CASLTSSGGGYTF
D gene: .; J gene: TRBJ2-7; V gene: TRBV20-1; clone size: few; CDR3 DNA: TGCAGTGCTACCCACTACGAGCAGTACTTC; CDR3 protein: CSATHYEQYF
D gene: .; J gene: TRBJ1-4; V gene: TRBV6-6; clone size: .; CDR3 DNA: TGTGCCACCCATTCGGGATCGGGTGAAAAACTGTTTTTT; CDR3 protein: CATHSGSGEKLFF
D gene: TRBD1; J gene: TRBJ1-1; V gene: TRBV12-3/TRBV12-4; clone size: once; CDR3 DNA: TGTGCCAGCAGTTCCCAACCGGGGACAGAGGCTTTCTTT; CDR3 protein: CASSSQPGTEAFF
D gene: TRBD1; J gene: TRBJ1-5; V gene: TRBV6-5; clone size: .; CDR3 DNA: TGTGCCAGCAGGCACCGGGACAGGGAGCATTTT; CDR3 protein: CASRHRDREHF
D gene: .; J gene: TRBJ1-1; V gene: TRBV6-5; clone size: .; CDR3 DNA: TGTGCCAGCAGCCGCCACCTGAACACTGAAGCTTTCTTT; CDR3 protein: CASSRHLNTEAFF
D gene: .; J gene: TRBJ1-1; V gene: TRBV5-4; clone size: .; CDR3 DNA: TGTGCCAGCAGCTCCCCTAAGGAAAAGAACACTGAAGCTTTCTTT; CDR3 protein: CASSSPKEKNTEAFF
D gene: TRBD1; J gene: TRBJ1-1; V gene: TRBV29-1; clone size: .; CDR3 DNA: TGCAGCGCCCGGACAGGGGGAGACACTGAAGCTTTCTTT; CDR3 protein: CSARTGGDTEAFF
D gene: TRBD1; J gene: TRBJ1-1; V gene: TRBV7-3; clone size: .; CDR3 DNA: TGTGCCAGCAGCTTAAGGGGACAGGGGGTCACTGAAGCTTTCTTT; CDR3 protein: CASSLRGQGVTEAFF
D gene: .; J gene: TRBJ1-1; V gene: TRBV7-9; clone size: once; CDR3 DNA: TGTGCCAGCAGCCCGGGGCTGGTAGGGAAAAACAACGAAGCTTTCTTT; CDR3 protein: CASSPGLVGKNNEAFF
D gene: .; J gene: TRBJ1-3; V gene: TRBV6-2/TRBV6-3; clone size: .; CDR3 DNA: TGTGCCAGCAGTTACTCGTCGCAGGGACTGGACACCATATATTTT; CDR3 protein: CASSYSSQGLDTIYF
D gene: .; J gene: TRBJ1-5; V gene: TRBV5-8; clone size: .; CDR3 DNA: TGTGCCAGCAGCTGGGGGGATCAGCCCCAGCATTTT; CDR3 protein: CASSWGDQPQHF
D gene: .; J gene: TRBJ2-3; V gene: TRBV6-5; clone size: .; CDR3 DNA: TGTGCCAGCATGCGCGGCACAGATACGCAGTATTTT; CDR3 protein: CASMRGTDTQYF
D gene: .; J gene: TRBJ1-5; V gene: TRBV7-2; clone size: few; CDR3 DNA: TGTGCCAGCAGTCCCCCTGGGAGGCAGCCCCAGCATTTT; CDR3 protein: CASSPPGRQPQHF
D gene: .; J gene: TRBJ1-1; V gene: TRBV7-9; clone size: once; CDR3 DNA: TGTGCCAGCAGTAACCCAGACGAGAACACTGAAGCTTTCTTT; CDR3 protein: CASSNPDENTEAFF
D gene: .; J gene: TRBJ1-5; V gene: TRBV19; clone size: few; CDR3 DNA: TGTGCCAGTAGTATTTATGATCAGCCCCAGCATTTT; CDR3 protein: CASSIYDQPQHF
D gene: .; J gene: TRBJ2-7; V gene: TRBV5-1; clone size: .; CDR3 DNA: TGCGCCAGCAGCCACCTCGGGCCCATCGAGCAGTACTTC; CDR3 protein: CASSHLGPIEQYF
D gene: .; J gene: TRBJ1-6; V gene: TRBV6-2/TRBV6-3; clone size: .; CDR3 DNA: TGTGCCAGCAGTTCGCGGAACCGGGCCGGATATAATTCACCCCTCCACTTT; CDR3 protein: CASSSRNRAGYNSPLHF
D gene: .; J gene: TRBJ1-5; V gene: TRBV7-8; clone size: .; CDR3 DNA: TGTGCCAGCAGCCCGTCGAGGAGGTCAGTTCAGCCCCAGCATTTT; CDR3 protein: CASSPSRRSVQPQHF
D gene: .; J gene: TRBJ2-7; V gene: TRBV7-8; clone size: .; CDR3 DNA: TGTGCCAGCAGCCCGGGGTTCTACGAGCAGTACTTC; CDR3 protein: CASSPGFYEQYF
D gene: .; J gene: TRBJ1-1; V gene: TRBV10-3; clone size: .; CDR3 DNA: TGTGCCGCGCGAGATTCTGGACAGCTGAACACTGAAGCTTTCTTT; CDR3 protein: CAARDSGQLNTEAFF
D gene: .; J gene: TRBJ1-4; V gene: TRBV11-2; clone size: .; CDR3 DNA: TGTGCCAGCAGCTTTAGGACACCAATCGAAAAACTGTTTTTT; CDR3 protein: CASSFRTPIEKLFF
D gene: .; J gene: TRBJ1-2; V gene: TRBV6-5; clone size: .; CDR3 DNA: TGTGCCAGCAGTTACGGCGGGGGTGGCTACACCTTC; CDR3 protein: CASSYGGGGYTF
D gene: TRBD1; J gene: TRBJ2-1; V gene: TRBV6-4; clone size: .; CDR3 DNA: TGTGCCAGCAGTGCTCTTTGGGACAGGGAGTACAATGAGCAGTTCTTC; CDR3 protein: CASSALWDREYNEQFF
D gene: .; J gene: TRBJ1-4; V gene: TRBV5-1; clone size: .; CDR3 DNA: TGCGCCAGCAGCAAGAAGACAGGCGGGGATAATGAAAAACTGTTTTTT; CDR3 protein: CASSKKTGGDNEKLFF
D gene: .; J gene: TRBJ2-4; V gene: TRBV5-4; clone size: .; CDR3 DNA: TGTGCCAGCAGCTTGAGGGGGGAGCCCAAAAACATTCAGTACTTC; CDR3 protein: CASSLRGEPKNIQYF
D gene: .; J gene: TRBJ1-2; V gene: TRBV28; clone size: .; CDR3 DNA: TGTGCCAGCAGTTTACGCCGGTATGGCTACACCTTC; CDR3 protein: CASSLRRYGYTF
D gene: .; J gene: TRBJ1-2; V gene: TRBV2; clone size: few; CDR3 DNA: TGTGCCAGCAGCCCGAACTCACTGACTAACTATGGCTACACCTTC; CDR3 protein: CASSPNSLTNYGYTF
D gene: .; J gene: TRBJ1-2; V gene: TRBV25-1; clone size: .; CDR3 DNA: TGTGCCAGCAGTGTAGGGGGTCTCGGGAGCTACACCTTC; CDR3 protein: CASSVGGLGSYTF
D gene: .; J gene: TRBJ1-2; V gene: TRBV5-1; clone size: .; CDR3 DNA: TGCGCCAGCAGCCCTATGGGGGTACAGGGCTATGGCTACACCTTC; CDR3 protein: CASSPMGVQGYGYTF
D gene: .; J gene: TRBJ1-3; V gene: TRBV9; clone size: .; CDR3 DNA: TGTGCCAGCAAAGGGTTACGCTCTGGAAACACCATATATTTT; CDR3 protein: CASKGLRSGNTIYF
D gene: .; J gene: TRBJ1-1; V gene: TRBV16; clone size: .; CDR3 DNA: TGTGCCAGCAGCCAACGGGGAGTGAACACTGAAGCTTTCTTT; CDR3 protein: CASSQRGVNTEAFF
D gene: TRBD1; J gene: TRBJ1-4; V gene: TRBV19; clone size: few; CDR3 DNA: TGTGCCAGTAGCCCGCCGGGACAGGCAGGTGAAAAACTGTTTTTT; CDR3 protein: CASSPPGQAGEKLFF
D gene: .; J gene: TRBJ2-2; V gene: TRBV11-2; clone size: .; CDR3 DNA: TGTGCCAGCAGCTTACAGGGGAGGAACACCGGGGAGCTGTTTTTT; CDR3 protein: CASSLQGRNTGELFF
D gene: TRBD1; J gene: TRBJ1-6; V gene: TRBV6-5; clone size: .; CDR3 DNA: TGTGCCAGCAGTTTTGGGACAGGGGGTGATTCACCCCTCCACTTT; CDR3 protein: CASSFGTGGDSPLHF
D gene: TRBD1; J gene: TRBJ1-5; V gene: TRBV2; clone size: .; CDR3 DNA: TGTGCCAGCAGCGGACAGGGCGCCCAATCGCCCCAGCATTTT; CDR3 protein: CASSGQGAQSPQHF
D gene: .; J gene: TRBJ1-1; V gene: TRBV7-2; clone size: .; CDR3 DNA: TGTGCCAGCAGCTTAGTTTCAGGAGGGAACACTGAAGCTTTCTTT; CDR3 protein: CASSLVSGGNTEAFF
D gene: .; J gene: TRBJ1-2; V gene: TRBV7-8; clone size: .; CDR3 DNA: TGTGCCAGCAGCTCAGAAAGGAGTTATGGCTACACCTTC; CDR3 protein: CASSSERSYGYTF
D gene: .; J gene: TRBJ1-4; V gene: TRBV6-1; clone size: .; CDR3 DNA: TGTGCCAGCAGTGATTCCTTTCCAACTAATGAAAAACTGTTTTTT; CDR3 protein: CASSDSFPTNEKLFF
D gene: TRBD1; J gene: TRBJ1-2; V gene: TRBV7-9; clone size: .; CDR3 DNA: TGTGCCAGCAGCCTACAGGGGGCTGGGTATGGCTACACCTTC; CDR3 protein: CASSLQGAGYGYTF
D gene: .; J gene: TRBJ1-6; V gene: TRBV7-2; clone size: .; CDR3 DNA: TGTGCCAGCAGCCCTGACCCTAGCAAAGCGACCTATAATTCACCCCTCCACTTT; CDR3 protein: CASSPDPSKATYNSPLHF
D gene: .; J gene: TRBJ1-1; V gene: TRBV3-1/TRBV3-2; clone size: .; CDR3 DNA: TGTGCCAGCAGGCAGTCCGGGGGCACTGAAGCTTTCTTT; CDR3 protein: CASRQSGGTEAFF
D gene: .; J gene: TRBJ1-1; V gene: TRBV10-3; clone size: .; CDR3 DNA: TGTGCCATCAGTGAACTTCAGAGGGGCACAGCTTTCTTT; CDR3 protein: CAISELQRGTAFF
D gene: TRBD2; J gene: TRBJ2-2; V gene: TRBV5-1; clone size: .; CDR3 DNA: TGCGCCACCCACGTCGGGAGGGGGAACACCGGGGAGCTGTTTTTT; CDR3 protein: CATHVGRGNTGELFF
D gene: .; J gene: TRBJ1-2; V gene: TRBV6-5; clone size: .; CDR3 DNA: TGTGCCAGCAGTTACTCAGCCCAGGCTGGCTACACCTTC; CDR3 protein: CASSYSAQAGYTF
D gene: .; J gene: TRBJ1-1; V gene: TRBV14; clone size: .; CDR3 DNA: TGTGCCAGCAGTCTAAGTGGGAACACTGAAGCTTTCTTT; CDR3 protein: CASSLSGNTEAFF
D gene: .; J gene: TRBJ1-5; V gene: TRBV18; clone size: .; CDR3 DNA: TGTGCCAGCTCCCGGGATGGGCGGGCCAATCAGCCCCAGCATTTT; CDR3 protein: CASSRDGRANQPQHF
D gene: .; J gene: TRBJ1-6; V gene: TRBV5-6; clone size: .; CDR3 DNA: TGTGCCAGCAGCCATCCACGCTATAATTCACCCCTCCACTTT; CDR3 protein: CASSHPRYNSPLHF
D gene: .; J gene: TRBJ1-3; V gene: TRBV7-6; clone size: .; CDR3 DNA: TGTGCCAGCAGCTTAGTCGACAGATACTCTGGAAACACCATATATTTT; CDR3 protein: CASSLVDRYSGNTIYF
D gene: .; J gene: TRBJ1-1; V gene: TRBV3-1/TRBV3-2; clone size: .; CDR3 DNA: TGTGCCAGCAGCCGTGGACTGCCTGACACTGAAGCTTTCTTT; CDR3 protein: CASSRGLPDTEAFF
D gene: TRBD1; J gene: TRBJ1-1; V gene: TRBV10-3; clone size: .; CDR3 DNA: TGTGCCATCAGTGAGTCGAGGACAGGGAGCACTGAAGCTTTCTTT; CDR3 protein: CAISESRTGSTEAFF
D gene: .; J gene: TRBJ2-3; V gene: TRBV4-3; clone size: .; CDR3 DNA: TGCGCCAGCAGCCAAGATCGCGTACTGGGCACAGATACGCAGTATTTT; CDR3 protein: CASSQDRVLGTDTQYF
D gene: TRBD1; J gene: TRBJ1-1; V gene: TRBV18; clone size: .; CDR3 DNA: TGTGCCAGCTCACCCGGCGTAATACAGGGGCTGAACACTGAAGCTTTCTTT; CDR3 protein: CASSPGVIQGLNTEAFF